The source of this T cell receptor (beta chain) is a study of response to subunit inactivated influenza vaccine. TCRdb ran MiXCR on the RT-PCR reads and lists one entry per CDR3 protein. Of about 650,000 distinct CDR3 sequences listed, roughly 15% are singletons. In regard to this clonotype: Because the CDR3 is missing its conserved closing phenylalanine or tryptophan, this is likely a read error. It is unclear where the CDR3 begins or ends on the DNA, so no DNA is shown, and the CDR3 is as TCRdb lists it.

Material: PBMCs from blood, obtained around 14 days before vaccination. The receptor was derived from a man over 45 who received an inactivated influenza vaccine.

CDR3 protein: CASSRNPPGQIPHY. The chain is built from TRBV7-9 and TRBJ2-7; TRBD1, the table's D call, was not compared with the DNA. The CDR3 has 14 residues if both end residues are counted. Germline loops: CDR1 SEHNR, CDR2 FQNEAQ (reference sequence).